This TCR beta chain originates from a study of T cells after yellow fever vaccination. Germline CDR1 is SGHVS and CDR2 is FNYEAQ. This CDR3 has 14 residues. In this sample, this clonotype turned up many times. Compared with germline, one end of the junction differs, possibly owing to a read error. TCRdb reprocessed the 5' RACE reads with MiXCR, giving one entry per CDR3 protein. The table shows fewer than 350,000 distinct CDR3 sequences, with about 3.5% occurring only once. The V gene is TRBV7-6, the J gene TRBJ2-7; possible D gene TRBD1, 5 bases. The TCR sequence derives from a man aged 18 to 35 who received the YFV17D yellow fever vaccine. This material consisted of PBMCs, taken on the day of the yellow fever booster vaccination. CDR3 DNA sequence: TGTGCCAGCAGCTTAGGGGGCACGTCCTATGAGCAGTACTTC. Its protein product is CASSLGGTSYEQYF.